The entry that follows covers one TCR beta chain sequence. No antigen is known for it. The CDR3 loop spans 15 amino acids. Trimming shortened V by 1 base and J by 1 base, and 10 bases separated the two germline ends. CDR1 and CDR2 from the germline V gene are DFQATT and SNEGSKA (reference sequence). This record belongs to a study of identical twins. Via MiXCR, TCRdb re-called the 5' RACE reads, giving one row per CDR3 protein. The repertoire holds nearly 900,000 distinct CDR3 sequences, with about 12% as singletons. Findings of the study overall: Sharing of beta out-of-frame sequences by twins showed a weaker excess. Cord blood beta clonotypes that were abundant carried fewer insertions, and memory repertoires showed no such trend.

These data also formed part of another study, on yellow fever vaccine responses in identical twins. That study reports: Twins reportedly mounted vaccine T cell responses that seemed partly convergent, partly personalized.

The rearrangement uses TRBV20-1 and TRBJ2-2; perhaps TRBD2 as D (5 bases). The specimen sequenced was PBMCs. The source of this sequence is a woman between 18 and 29 years old in good health. CDR3 region: CSARAASRNTGELFF. In DNA, the CDR3 is TGCAGTGCTAGAGCGGCTAGCAGGAACACCGGGGAGCTGTTTTTT.